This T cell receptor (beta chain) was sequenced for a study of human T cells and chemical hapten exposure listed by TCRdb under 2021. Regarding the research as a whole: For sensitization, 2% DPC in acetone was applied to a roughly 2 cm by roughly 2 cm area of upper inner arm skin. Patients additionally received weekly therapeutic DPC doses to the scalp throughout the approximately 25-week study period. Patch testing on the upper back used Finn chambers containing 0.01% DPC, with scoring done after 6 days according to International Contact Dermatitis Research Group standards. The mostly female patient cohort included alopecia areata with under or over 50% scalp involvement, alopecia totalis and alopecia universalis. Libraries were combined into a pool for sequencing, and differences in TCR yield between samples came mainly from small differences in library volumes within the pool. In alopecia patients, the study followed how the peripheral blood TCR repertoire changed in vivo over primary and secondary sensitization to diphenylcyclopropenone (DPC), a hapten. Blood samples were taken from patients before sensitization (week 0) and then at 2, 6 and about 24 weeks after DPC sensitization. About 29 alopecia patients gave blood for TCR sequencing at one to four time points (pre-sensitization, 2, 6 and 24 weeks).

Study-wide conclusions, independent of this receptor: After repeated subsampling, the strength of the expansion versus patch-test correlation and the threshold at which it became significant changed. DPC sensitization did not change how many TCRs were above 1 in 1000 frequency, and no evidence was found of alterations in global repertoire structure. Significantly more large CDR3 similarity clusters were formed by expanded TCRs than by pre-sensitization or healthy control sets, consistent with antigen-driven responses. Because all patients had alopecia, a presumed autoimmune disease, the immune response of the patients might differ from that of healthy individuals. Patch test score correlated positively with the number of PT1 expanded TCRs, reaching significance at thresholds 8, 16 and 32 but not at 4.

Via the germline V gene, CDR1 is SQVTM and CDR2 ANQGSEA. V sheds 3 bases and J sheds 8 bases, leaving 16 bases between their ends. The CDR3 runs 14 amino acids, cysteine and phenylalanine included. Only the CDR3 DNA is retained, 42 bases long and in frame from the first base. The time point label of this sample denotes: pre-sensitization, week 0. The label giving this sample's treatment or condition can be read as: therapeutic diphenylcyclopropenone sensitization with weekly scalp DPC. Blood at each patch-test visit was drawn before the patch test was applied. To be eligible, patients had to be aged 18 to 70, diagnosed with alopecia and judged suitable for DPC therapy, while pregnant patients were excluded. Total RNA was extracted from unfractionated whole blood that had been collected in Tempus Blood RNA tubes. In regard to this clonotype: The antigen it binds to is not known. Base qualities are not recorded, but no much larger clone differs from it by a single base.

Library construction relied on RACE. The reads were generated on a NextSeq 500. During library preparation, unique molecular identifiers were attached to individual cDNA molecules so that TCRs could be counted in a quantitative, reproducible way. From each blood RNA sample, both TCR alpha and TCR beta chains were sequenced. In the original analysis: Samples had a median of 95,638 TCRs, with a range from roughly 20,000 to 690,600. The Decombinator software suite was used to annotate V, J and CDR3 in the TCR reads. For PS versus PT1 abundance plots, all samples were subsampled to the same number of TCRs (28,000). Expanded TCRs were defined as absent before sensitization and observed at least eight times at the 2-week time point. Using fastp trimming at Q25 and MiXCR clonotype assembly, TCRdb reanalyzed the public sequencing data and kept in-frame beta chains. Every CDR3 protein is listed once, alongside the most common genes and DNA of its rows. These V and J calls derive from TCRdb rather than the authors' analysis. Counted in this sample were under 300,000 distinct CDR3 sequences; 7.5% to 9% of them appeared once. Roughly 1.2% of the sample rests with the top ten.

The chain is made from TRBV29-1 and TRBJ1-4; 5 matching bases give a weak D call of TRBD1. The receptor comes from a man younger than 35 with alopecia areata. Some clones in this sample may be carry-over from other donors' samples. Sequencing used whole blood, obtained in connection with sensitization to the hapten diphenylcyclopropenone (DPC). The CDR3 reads CSVDGGFQGEKLFF. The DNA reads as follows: TGCAGCGTTGACGGGGGTTTCCAGGGCGAAAAACTGTTTTTT.